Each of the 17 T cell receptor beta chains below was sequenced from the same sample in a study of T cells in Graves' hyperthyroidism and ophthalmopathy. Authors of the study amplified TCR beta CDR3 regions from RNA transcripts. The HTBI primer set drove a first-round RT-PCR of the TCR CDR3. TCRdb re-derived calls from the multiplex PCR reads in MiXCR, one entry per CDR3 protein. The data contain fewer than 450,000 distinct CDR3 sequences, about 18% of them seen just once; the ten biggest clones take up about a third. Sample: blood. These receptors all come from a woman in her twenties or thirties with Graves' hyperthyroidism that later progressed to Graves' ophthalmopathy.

CDR3 loop: CSTRRDRNTEAFF. In DNA form, the CDR3 reads TGCAGCACCCGACGGGACAGAAACACTGAAGCTTTCTTT. The rearrangement joins TRBV29-1 to TRBJ1-1, with TRBD1 matching over 7 bases. The V gene's germline CDR1 is SQVTM and CDR2 ANQGSEA. The junction had 8 bases not matched to a gene; V was cut back by 8 bases and J by 2 bases. This CDR3 has 13 amino acids. The full variable domain, in which reference TRBV29-1 and TRBJ1-1 provide the parts outside the CDR3, is SAVISQKPSRDICQRGTSLTIQCQVDSQVTMMFWYRQQPGQSLTLIATANQGSEATYESGFVIDKFPISRPNLTFSTLTVSNMSPEDSSIYLCSTRRDRNTEAFFGQGTRLTVV.

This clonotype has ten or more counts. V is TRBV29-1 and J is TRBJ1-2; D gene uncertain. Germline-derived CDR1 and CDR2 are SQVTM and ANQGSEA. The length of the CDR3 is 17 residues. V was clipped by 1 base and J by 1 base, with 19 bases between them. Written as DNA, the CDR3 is TGCAGCGTTGAAGTGGCCCTATCTCCAGGAAATAACTATGGCTACACCTTC. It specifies CSVEVALSPGNNYGYTF.

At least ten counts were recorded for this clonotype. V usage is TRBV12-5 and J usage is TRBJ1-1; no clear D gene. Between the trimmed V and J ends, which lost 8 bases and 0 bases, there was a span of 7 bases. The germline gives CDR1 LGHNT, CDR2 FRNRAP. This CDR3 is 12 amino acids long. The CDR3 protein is CASMGLNTEAFF. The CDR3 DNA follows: TGTGCTAGTATGGGGTTGAACACTGAAGCTTTCTTT.

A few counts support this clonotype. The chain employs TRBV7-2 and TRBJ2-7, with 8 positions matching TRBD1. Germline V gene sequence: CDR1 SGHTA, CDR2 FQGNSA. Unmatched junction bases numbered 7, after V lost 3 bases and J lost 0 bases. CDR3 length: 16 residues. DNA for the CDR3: TGTGCCAGCAGCTTTATGGGACAGGCCCGCTCCTACGAGCAGTACTTC. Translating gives CASSFMGQARSYEQYF.

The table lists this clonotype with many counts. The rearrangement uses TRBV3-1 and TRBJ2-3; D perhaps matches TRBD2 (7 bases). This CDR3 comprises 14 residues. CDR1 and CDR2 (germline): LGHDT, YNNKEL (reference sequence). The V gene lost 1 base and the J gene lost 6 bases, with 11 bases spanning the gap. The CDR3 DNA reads TGTGCCAGCAGCCAAGGCGGGGGCGGGGATACGCAGTATTTT. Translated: CASSQGGGGDTQYF.

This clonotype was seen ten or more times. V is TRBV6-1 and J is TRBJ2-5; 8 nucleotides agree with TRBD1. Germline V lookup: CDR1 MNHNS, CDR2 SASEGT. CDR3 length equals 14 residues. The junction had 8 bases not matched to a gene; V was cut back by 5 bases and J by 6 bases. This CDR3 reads CASSPLQGVKTQYF. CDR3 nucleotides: TGTGCCAGCAGTCCACTACAGGGGGTAAAGACCCAGTACTTC.

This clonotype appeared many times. The DNA of the CDR3 is TGTGCCAGCAGCTTTGACACGCGCCTCGGCGGGGAGCTGTTTTTT. It is translated as CASSFDTRLGGELFF. This rearrangement joins TRBV27 to TRBJ2-2, with D unresolved. CDR3 size: 15 residues. V lost 6 bases to trimming and J lost 7 bases, with 18 bases between them. Germline CDR1 reads MNHEY; CDR2 reads SMNVEV (reference sequence).

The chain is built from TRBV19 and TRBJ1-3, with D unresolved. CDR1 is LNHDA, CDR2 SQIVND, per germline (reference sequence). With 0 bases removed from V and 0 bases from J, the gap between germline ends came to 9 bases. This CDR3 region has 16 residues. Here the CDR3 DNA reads TGTGCCAGTAGTATAGATTGGGTCGTCTCTGGAAACACCATATATTTT. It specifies CASSIDWVVSGNTIYF.

The CDR3 reads CSAVGATNEKLFF. The CDR3 coding sequence is TGCAGTGCGGTGGGCGCAACTAATGAAAAACTGTTTTTT. The gene calls are TRBV20-1 and TRBJ1-4; D remains unclear. The ends were cut back, 6 bases at V and 0 bases at J, with 8 bases in the middle. The CDR3 has 13 amino acids. Germline lookup yields CDR1 DFQATT and CDR2 SNEGSKA (reference sequence).

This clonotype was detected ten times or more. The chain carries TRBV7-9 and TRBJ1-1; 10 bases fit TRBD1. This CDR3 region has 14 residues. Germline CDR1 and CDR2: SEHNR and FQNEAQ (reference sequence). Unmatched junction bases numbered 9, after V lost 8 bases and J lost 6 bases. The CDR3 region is CASDRGPLLPEAFF. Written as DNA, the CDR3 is TGTGCCAGCGACAGGGGGCCCCTGCTGCCTGAAGCTTTCTTT.

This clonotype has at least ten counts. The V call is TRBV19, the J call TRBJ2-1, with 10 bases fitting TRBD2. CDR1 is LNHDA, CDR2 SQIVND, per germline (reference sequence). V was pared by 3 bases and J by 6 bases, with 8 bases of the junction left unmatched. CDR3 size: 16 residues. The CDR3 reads CASSMFGASGSNEQFF. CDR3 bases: TGTGCCAGTAGTATGTTTGGCGCTAGCGGGAGCAATGAGCAGTTCTTC.

The CDR3 bases are TGCAGCGTGGAGGGGGCGAGCAATCAGCCCCAGCATTTT. Translated: CSVEGASNQPQHF. V is TRBV29-1 and J is TRBJ1-5; 7 positions match TRBD1. The CDR3 loop spans 13 amino acids. CDR1 SQVTM and CDR2 ANQGSEA come from the germline V gene. Losses at the gene ends were 6 bases for V and 1 base for J; bases not matched to a gene: 3.

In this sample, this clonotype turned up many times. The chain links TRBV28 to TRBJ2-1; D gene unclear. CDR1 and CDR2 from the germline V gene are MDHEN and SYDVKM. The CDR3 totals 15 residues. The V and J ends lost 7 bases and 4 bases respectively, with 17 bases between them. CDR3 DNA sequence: TGTGCCAGCATCTCCCTTAAACTGGGTTACAATGAGCAGTTCTTC. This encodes CASISLKLGYNEQFF.

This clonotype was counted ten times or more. The CDR3 protein is CASSLMGVGETQYF. CDR3 in DNA: TGTGCCAGCAGTTTAATGGGGGTAGGAGAGACCCAGTACTTC. The chain combines TRBV28 with TRBJ2-5, with D possibly called TRBD1 or TRBD2 (5 bases each). The CDR3 extends over 14 amino acids. The germline gives CDR1 MDHEN, CDR2 SYDVKM. Trimming cost V 2 bases and J 4 bases, with 11 bases left between them.

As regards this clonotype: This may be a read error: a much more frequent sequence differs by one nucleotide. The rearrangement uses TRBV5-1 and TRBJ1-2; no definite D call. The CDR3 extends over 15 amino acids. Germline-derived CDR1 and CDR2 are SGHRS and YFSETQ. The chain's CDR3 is CARSPIPTKNYGYTF. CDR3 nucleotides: TGCGCCCGCAGCCCGATACCGACGAAAAACTATGGCTACACCTTC.

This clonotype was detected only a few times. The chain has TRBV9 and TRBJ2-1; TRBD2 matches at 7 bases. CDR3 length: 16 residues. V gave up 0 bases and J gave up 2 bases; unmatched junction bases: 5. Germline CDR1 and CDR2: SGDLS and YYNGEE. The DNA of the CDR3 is TGTGCCAGCAGCGTAGAGGCGGGAGTCACCTACAATGAGCAGTTCTTC. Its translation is CASSVEAGVTYNEQFF. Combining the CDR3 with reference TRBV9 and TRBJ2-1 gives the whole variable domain DSGVTQTPKHLITATGQRVTLRCSPRSGDLSVYWYQQSLDQGLQFLIQYYNGEERAKGNILERFSAQQFPDLHSELNLSSLELGDSALYFCASSVEAGVTYNEQFFGPGTRLTVL.

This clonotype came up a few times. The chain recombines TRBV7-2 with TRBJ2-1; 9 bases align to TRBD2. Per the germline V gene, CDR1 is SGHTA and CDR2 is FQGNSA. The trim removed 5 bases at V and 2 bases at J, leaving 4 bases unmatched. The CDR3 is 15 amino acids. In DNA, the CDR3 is TGTGCCAGCAGCGCCCTAGCGGGAACCTACAATGAGCAGTTCTTC. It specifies CASSALAGTYNEQFF.